This T cell receptor (beta chain) was recovered during a study of chemoradiotherapy in HPV16-positive cancers. On this clone: Its target is unknown.

Here immunoSEQ multiplex PCR was the method, and the copy in TCRdb shows in-frame clones only, minus some. Among over 9,000 clones, roughly 80% were seen once, and the ten largest hold over 2%. Study results and caveats: The functional HPV-specific definition rests on just two HPV16-positive patients.

Here the sequenced sample was blood, taken from a patient who underwent chemoradiotherapy. This clonotype was obtained from a human donor with HPV-associated anogenital cancer.

The CDR3 nucleotides are TGTGCCAGCAGTGTAACAGACTCACCCTACGAGCAGTACTTC. Amino acids: CASSVTDSPYEQYF. The rearrangement uses TRBV9 and TRBJ2-7; D uncertain. V was shortened by 5 bases and J by 2 bases, with 14 bases between the two germline ends. Germline loops: CDR1 SGDLS, CDR2 YYNGEE. The CDR3 sequence is 14 residues long.